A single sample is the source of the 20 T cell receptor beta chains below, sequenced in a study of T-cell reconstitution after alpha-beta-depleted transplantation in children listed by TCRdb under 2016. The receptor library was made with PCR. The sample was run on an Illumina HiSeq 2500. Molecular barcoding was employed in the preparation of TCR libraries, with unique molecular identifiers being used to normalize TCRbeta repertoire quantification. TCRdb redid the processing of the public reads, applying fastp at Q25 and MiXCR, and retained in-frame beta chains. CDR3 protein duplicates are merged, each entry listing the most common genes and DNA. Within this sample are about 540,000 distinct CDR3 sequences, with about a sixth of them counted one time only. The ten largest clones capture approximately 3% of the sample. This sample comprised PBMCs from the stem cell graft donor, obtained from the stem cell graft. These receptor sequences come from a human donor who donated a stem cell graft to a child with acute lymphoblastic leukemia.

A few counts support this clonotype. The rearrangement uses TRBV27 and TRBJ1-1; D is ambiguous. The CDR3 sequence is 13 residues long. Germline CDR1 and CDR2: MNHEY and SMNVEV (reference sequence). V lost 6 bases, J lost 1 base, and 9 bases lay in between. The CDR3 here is CASRGHTNTEAFF. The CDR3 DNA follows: TGTGCCAGCAGGGGTCATACGAACACTGAAGCTTTCTTT.

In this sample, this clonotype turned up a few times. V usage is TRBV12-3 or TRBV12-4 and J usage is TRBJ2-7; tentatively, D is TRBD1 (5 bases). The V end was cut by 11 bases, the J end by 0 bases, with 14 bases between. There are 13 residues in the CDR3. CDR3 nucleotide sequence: TGTGCCTCCCGCGACAGCAGCTCCTACGAGCAGTACTTC. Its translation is CASRDSSSYEQYF.

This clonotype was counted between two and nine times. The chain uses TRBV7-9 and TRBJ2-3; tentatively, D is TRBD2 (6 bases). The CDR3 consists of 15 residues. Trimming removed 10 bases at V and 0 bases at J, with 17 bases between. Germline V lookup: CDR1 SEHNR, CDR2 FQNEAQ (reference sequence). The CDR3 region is CAIRTTGSSTDTQYF. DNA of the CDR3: TGTGCCATCAGAACCACCGGGAGCAGCACAGATACGCAGTATTTT.

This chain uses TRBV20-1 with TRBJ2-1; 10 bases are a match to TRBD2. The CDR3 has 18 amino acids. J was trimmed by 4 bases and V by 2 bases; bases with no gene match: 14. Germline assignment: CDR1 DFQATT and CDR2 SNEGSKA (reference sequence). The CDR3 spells CSARSYIAGGPLYNEQFF. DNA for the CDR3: TGCAGTGCTAGATCCTATATAGCGGGAGGCCCCCTATACAATGAGCAGTTCTTC.

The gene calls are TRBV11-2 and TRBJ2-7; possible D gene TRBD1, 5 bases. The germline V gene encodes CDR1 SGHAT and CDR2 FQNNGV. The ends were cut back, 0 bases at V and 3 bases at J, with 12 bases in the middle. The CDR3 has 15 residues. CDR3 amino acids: CASSLDGASYYEQYF. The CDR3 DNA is TGTGCCAGCAGCTTAGATGGGGCCAGTTACTACGAGCAGTACTTC.

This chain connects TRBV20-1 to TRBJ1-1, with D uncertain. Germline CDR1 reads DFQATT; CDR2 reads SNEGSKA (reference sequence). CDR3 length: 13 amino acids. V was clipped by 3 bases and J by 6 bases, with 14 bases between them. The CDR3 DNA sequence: TGCAGTGCTAGCAAACAGCACGACGCTGAAGCTTTCTTT. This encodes CSASKQHDAEAFF.

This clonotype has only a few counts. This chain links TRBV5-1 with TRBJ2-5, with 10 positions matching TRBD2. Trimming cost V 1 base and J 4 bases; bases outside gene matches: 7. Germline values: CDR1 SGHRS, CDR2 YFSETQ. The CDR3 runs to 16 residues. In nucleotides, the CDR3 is TGCGCCAGCAGCTTGACTCGACAGCGGGGGGGAGAGACCCAGTACTTC. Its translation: CASSLTRQRGGETQYF.

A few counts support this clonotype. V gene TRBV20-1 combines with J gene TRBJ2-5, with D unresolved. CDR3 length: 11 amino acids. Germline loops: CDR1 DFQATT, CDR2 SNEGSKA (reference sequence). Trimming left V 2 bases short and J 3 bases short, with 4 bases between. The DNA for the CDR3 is TGCAGTGCTAGACGGGAAGAGACCCAGTACTTC. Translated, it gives CSARREETQYF.

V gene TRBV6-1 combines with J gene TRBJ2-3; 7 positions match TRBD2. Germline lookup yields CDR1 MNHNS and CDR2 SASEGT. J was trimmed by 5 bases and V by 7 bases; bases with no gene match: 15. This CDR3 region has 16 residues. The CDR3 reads CASKGTAGVPLDTQYF. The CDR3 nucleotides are TGTGCCAGCAAGGGAACGGCGGGAGTTCCCCTAGATACGCAGTATTTT.

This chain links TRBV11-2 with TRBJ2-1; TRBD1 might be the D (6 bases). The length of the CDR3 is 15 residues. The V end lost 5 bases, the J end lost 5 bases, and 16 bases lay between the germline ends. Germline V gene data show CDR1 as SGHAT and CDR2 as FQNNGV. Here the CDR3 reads CASSLRTDRNNEQFF. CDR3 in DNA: TGTGCCAGCAGCCTTCGGACCGACAGGAACAATGAGCAGTTCTTC.

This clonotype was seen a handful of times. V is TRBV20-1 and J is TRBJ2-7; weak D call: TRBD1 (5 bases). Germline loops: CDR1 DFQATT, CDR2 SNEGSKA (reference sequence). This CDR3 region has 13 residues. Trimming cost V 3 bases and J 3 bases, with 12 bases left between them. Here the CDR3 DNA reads TGCAGTGCTAGCTCGACAGAGGACTACGAGCAGTACTTC. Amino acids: CSASSTEDYEQYF.

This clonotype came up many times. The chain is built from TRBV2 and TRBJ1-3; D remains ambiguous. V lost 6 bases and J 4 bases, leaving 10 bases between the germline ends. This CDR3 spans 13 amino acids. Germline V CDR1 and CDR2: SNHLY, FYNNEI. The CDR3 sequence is CASSGEFGNTIYF. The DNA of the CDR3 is TGTGCCAGCAGCGGAGAGTTCGGAAACACCATATATTTT.

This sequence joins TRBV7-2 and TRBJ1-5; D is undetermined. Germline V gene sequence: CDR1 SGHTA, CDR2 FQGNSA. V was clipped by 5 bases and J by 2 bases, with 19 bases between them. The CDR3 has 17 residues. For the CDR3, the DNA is TGTGCCAGCAGCGATAGTGTTCGGGGATTCGGCAATCAGCCCCAGCATTTT. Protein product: CASSDSVRGFGNQPQHF.

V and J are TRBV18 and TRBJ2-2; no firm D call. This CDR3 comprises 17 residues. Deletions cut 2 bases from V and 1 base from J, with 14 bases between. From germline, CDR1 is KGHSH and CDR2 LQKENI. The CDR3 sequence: CASSPIVRVGNTGELFF. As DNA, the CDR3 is TGTGCCAGCTCACCAATTGTAAGGGTCGGGAACACCGGGGAGCTGTTTTTT.

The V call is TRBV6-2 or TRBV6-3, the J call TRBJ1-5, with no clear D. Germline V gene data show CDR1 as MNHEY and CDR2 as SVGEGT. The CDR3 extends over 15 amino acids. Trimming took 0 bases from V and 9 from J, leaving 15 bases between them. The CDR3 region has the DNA TGTGCCAGCAGTTACTCGAGCCGAAGAGGTGTGCCCCAGCATTTT. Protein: CASSYSSRRGVPQHF.

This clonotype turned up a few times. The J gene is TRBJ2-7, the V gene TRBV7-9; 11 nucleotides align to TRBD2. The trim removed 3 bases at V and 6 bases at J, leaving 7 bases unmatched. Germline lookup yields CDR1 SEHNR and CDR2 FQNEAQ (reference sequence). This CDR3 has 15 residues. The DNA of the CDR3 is TGTGCCAGCAGCTTTCCACTAGCGGGAGAGAGCGAGCAGTACTTC. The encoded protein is CASSFPLAGESEQYF.

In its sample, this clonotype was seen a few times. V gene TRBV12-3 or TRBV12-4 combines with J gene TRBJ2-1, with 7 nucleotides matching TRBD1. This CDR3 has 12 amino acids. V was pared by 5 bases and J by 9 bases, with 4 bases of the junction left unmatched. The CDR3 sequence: CASSPDRAEQFF. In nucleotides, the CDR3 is TGTGCCAGCAGTCCTGACAGGGCTGAGCAGTTCTTC.

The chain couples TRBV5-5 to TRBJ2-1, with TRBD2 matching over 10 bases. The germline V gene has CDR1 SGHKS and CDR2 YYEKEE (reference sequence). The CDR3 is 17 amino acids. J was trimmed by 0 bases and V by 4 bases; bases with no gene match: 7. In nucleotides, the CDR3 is TGTGCCAGCAGCGAGGGACTAGCGCGGAGCTCCTACAATGAGCAGTTCTTC. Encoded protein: CASSEGLARSSYNEQFF.

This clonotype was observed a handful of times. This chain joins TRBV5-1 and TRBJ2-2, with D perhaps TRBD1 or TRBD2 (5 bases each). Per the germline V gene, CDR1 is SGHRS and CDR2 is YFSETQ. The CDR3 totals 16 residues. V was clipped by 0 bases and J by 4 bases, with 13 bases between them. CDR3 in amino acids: CASSLDGTPSTGELFF. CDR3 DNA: TGCGCCAGCAGCTTGGACGGGACCCCCTCCACCGGGGAGCTGTTTTTT.

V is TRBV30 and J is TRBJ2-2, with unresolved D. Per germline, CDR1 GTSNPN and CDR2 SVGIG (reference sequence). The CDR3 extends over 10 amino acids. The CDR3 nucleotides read TGTGCGAAGGGCACCGGGGAGCTGTTTTTT. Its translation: CAKGTGELFF.